The rows below give T cell receptor beta chains drawn from one sample of a study of T cell repertoires in cytomegalovirus infection. These receptors' antigens are unknown. TCRdb re-called the reads with MiXCR, one entry per CDR3 protein. The sample lists about 890,000 distinct CDR3 sequences, roughly 30% occurring once. This material consisted of cultured CD8+ T cells from PBMCs, taken from culture after CMV antigen stimulation. These TCRs come from a human donor in good health (CMV status not recorded). Some clones in this sample may be carry-over from other donors' samples. Each CDR3 is given with its conserved first and last residue. D genes are given only for firm matches. Size values are once, few and many counts, or a class for expanded clones, and some rows have none.

size: NA
V: TRBV18
D: TRBD1
J: TRBJ1-2
CDR3: CASSPGTENNYGYTF
DNA: TGTGCCAGCTCACCAGGGACAGAAAATAACTATGGCTACACCTTC

size: many
V: TRBV7-6
D: NA
J: TRBJ1-2
CDR3: CASSPGAKRDNYGYTF
DNA: TGTGCCAGCAGCCCCGGGGCCAAAAGGGATAACTATGGCTACACCTTC

size: NA
V: TRBV10-3
D: NA
J: TRBJ2-3
CDR3: CAISERDPSTDTQYF
DNA: TGTGCCATCAGTGAACGGGACCCTAGCACAGATACGCAGTATTTT

size: few
V: TRBV6-1
D: NA
J: TRBJ1-6
CDR3: CASSEGQSSYNSPLHF
DNA: TGTGCCAGCAGTGAGGGCCAGAGCTCCTATAATTCACCCCTCCACTTT

size: few
V: TRBV19
D: NA
J: TRBJ1-2
CDR3: CASSMVPGGYTF
DNA: TGTGCCAGTAGTATGGTCCCGGGTGGCTACACCTTC

size: many
V: TRBV7-8
D: TRBD1
J: TRBJ2-1
CDR3: CASSWGQGGEQFF
DNA: TGTGCCAGCAGCTGGGGACAGGGGGGTGAGCAGTTCTTC

size: few
V: TRBV12-3/TRBV12-4
D: NA
J: TRBJ1-3
CDR3: CASFKGGTGNTIYF
DNA: TGTGCCAGCTTCAAGGGGGGGACTGGAAACACCATATATTTT

size: few
V: TRBV7-2
D: NA
J: TRBJ2-7
CDR3: CASSLGGTERYEQYF
DNA: TGTGCCAGCAGCTTAGGGGGGACGGAACGCTACGAGCAGTACTTC

size: NA
V: TRBV5-6
D: TRBD1
J: TRBJ1-1
CDR3: CASSKYRGRLNTEAFF
DNA: TGTGCCAGCAGCAAATACAGGGGAAGGCTGAACACTGAAGCTTTCTTT

size: NA
V: TRBV7-3
D: NA
J: TRBJ2-1
CDR3: CASSLIRGGHYNEQFF
DNA: TGTGCCAGCAGCTTAATTCGCGGGGGCCATTACAATGAGCAGTTCTTC

size: many
V: TRBV7-6
D: TRBD1
J: TRBJ2-2
CDR3: CASSLTGTGAVFF
DNA: TGTGCCAGCAGCTTAACCGGGACAGGGGCGGTGTTTTTT

size: NA
V: TRBV28
D: NA
J: TRBJ1-6
CDR3: CASTLFRGYSPLHF
DNA: TGTGCCAGCACCCTTTTTCGAGGGTATTCACCCCTCCACTTT

size: NA
V: TRBV6-1
D: NA
J: TRBJ2-7
CDR3: CASSERQRNYEQYF
DNA: TGTGCCAGCAGTGAAAGGCAGAGAAACTACGAGCAGTACTTC

size: NA
V: TRBV7-2
D: NA
J: TRBJ2-5
CDR3: CASSFPGAETQYF
DNA: TGTGCCAGCAGCTTCCCAGGGGCAGAGACCCAGTACTTC

size: few
V: TRBV9
D: NA
J: TRBJ1-5
CDR3: CASSVAGLSNQPQHF
DNA: TGTGCCAGCAGCGTAGCAGGGCTGAGCAATCAGCCCCAGCATTTT

size: few
V: TRBV28
D: NA
J: TRBJ1-2
CDR3: CASSLPSEGVDGYTF
DNA: TGTGCCAGCAGCCTACCCTCGGAGGGGGTAGATGGCTACACCTTC

size: NA
V: TRBV9
D: TRBD2
J: TRBJ2-5
CDR3: CASSAPLLAGEPQETQYF
DNA: TGTGCCAGCAGCGCCCCTTTACTAGCGGGGGAGCCCCAAGAGACCCAGTACTTC

size: few
V: TRBV7-8
D: TRBD1
J: TRBJ2-3
CDR3: CASSSDRRWDTQYF
DNA: TGTGCCAGCAGCTCGGACAGGAGGTGGGATACGCAGTATTTT

size: few
V: TRBV19
D: NA
J: TRBJ1-6
CDR3: CASSPRPGGESPLHF
DNA: TGTGCCAGTAGTCCGCGGCCGGGCGGAGAGTCACCCCTCCACTTT

size: few
V: TRBV7-6
D: NA
J: TRBJ2-2
CDR3: CASSLSGPRDGELFF
DNA: TGTGCCAGCAGCTTATCTGGACCGCGGGACGGGGAGCTGTTTTTT

size: NA
V: TRBV2
D: NA
J: TRBJ2-1
CDR3: CASYTRDEQFF
DNA: TGTGCCAGCTATACAAGGGATGAGCAGTTCTTC

size: NA
V: TRBV6-1
D: NA
J: TRBJ1-6
CDR3: CASSEGPPLHF
DNA: TGTGCCAGCAGTGAGGGACCACCCCTCCACTTT

size: few
V: TRBV7-6
D: TRBD1
J: TRBJ1-1
CDR3: CASSRGAGGGTEAFF
DNA: TGTGCCAGCAGTCGCGGGGCAGGGGGAGGTACTGAAGCTTTCTTT

size: NA
V: TRBV6-5
D: TRBD1
J: TRBJ2-1
CDR3: CASSYTDRVGWDEQFF
DNA: TGTGCCAGCAGTTACACGGACAGGGTGGGGTGGGATGAGCAGTTCTTC

size: NA
V: TRBV12-5
D: TRBD2
J: TRBJ2-1
CDR3: CASDGTSGKPNAQFF
DNA: TGTGCTAGTGATGGGACTAGCGGAAAGCCCAATGCGCAGTTCTTC

size: NA
V: TRBV6-6
D: NA
J: TRBJ1-3
CDR3: CASSRIFGDTIYF
DNA: TGTGCCAGCAGTAGAATCTTTGGGGACACCATATATTTT

size: NA
V: TRBV7-9
D: NA
J: TRBJ1-4
CDR3: CASSALPARGRDPTNEKLFF
DNA: TGTGCCAGCAGCGCCCTTCCGGCCCGGGGGAGGGACCCTACTAATGAAAAACTGTTTTTT

size: few
V: TRBV9
D: TRBD2
J: TRBJ2-3
CDR3: CASSVGGGAPDTQYF
DNA: TGTGCCAGCAGCGTAGGCGGGGGGGCCCCAGATACGCAGTATTTT

size: NA
V: TRBV5-6
D: TRBD1
J: TRBJ1-1
CDR3: CASSVPGQGADTEAFF
DNA: TGTGCCAGCAGCGTCCCGGGACAGGGGGCGGACACTGAAGCTTTCTTT

size: NA
V: TRBV5-6
D: NA
J: TRBJ1-5
CDR3: CASSLTATGDKLWQPQHF
DNA: TGTGCCAGCAGCTTGACAGCCACAGGCGATAAGTTGTGGCAGCCCCAGCATTTT

size: once
V: TRBV19
D: NA
J: TRBJ1-5
CDR3: CASRGRQIHQPQHF
DNA: TGTGCCAGTAGGGGTCGCCAGATTCATCAGCCCCAGCATTTT

size: NA
V: TRBV5-1
D: TRBD1
J: TRBJ1-5
CDR3: CASSSQDRNQPQHF
DNA: TGCGCCAGCAGCTCTCAGGACAGGAATCAGCCCCAGCATTTT

size: once
V: TRBV20-1
D: TRBD2
J: TRBJ2-2
CDR3: CSAREAGDNTGELFF
DNA: TGCAGTGCTAGAGAAGCGGGAGATAACACCGGGGAGCTGTTTTTT

size: many
V: TRBV7-9
D: TRBD1
J: TRBJ2-5
CDR3: CASSLTGLRETQYF
DNA: TGTGCCAGCAGTTTGACAGGGCTTCGGGAGACCCAGTACTTC

size: NA
V: TRBV11-1
D: NA
J: TRBJ2-5
CDR3: CASSLARGYLQETQYF
DNA: TGTGCCAGCAGCTTAGCACGGGGGTACCTTCAAGAGACCCAGTACTTC

size: many
V: TRBV12-3/TRBV12-4
D: TRBD1
J: TRBJ1-5
CDR3: CASSPTARQGRYQPQHF
DNA: TGTGCCAGCAGTCCCACCGCGCGACAGGGTCGGTATCAGCCCCAGCATTTT

size: NA
V: TRBV7-3
D: TRBD2
J: TRBJ2-3
CDR3: CASSLNPPFSGGDTDTQYF
DNA: TGTGCCAGCAGCTTAAACCCCCCCTTTAGCGGGGGTGACACAGATACGCAGTATTTT

size: NA
V: TRBV6-1
D: NA
J: TRBJ1-5
CDR3: CASSEMGVGVEDETQHF
DNA: TGTGCCAGCAGTGAAATGGGCGTTGGGGTGGAGGATGAGACCCAGCATTTT

size: NA
V: TRBV10-1
D: TRBD2
J: TRBJ2-1
CDR3: CASSESIGGEQFF
DNA: TGCGCCAGCAGTGAGTCGATCGGGGGGGAGCAGTTCTTC

size: NA
V: TRBV7-9
D: NA
J: TRBJ1-3
CDR3: CASSSRAGNTIYF
DNA: TGTGCCAGCAGCTCCAGGGCCGGAAACACCATATATTTT

size: NA
V: TRBV4-2
D: TRBD2
J: TRBJ2-2
CDR3: CASSQVAGGPGTGELFF
DNA: TGTGCCAGCAGCCAAGTAGCGGGGGGACCGGGCACCGGGGAGCTGTTTTTT

size: NA
V: TRBV29-1
D: NA
J: TRBJ2-1
CDR3: CSVEVPWDNEQFF
DNA: TGCAGCGTTGAAGTCCCATGGGACAATGAGCAGTTCTTC

size: once
V: TRBV19
D: NA
J: TRBJ2-1
CDR3: CASSISRRNNEQFF
DNA: TGTGCCAGTAGTATATCCCGGCGGAACAATGAGCAGTTCTTC

size: NA
V: TRBV20-1
D: TRBD2
J: TRBJ2-3
CDR3: CSAPGTLAGGPSRGDTQYF
DNA: TGCAGTGCCCCCGGTACACTAGCGGGGGGCCCCTCTAGGGGAGATACGCAGTATTTT

size: NA
V: TRBV24-1
D: NA
J: TRBJ1-1
CDR3: CATSDVNTEAFF
DNA: TGTGCCACCAGTGACGTGAACACTGAAGCTTTCTTT

size: NA
V: TRBV6-5
D: NA
J: TRBJ1-2
CDR3: CASTLQTDMAYGYTF
DNA: TGTGCCAGCACCTTACAAACAGACATGGCCTATGGCTACACCTTC

size: many
V: TRBV7-6
D: TRBD2
J: TRBJ2-5
CDR3: CASSLAPGEGETQYF
DNA: TGTGCCAGCAGCTTAGCCCCTGGGGAGGGGGAGACCCAGTACTTC

size: NA
V: TRBV10-1
D: NA
J: TRBJ2-7
CDR3: CASSESRGTRGRRSYEQYF
DNA: TGCGCCAGCAGTGAGTCGAGGGGAACCCGCGGGCGGAGATCCTACGAGCAGTACTTC

size: NA
V: TRBV19
D: TRBD1
J: TRBJ1-1
CDR3: CASSMGTGVRPNTEAFF
DNA: TGTGCCAGTAGTATGGGGACAGGGGTGCGGCCAAACACTGAAGCTTTCTTT

size: NA
V: TRBV5-1
D: NA
J: TRBJ2-3
CDR3: CASSYRPPGTDTQYF
DNA: TGCGCCAGCAGCTATAGACCTCCGGGGACAGATACGCAGTATTTT

size: few
V: TRBV12-3/TRBV12-4
D: NA
J: TRBJ1-6
CDR3: CASTEGSYNSPLHF
DNA: TGTGCCAGCACCGAGGGGTCCTATAATTCACCCCTCCACTTT

size: many
V: TRBV7-9
D: TRBD2
J: TRBJ2-5
CDR3: CASSPEPGLGMYTQYF
DNA: TGTGCCAGCAGCCCCGAGCCGGGACTAGGCATGTATACCCAGTACTTC

size: once
V: TRBV29-1
D: NA
J: TRBJ1-1
CDR3: CSARRRGYTEAFF
DNA: TGCAGCGCCCGACGGCGGGGGTACACTGAAGCTTTCTTT

size: NA
V: TRBV4-1
D: NA
J: TRBJ1-1
CDR3: CASSQEGAPNTEAFF
DNA: TGCGCCAGCAGCCAAGAAGGGGCTCCGAACACTGAAGCTTTCTTT

size: many
V: TRBV7-3
D: NA
J: TRBJ1-1
CDR3: CASSSGAEAFF
DNA: TGTGCCAGCAGTTCTGGGGCTGAAGCTTTCTTT

size: many
V: TRBV7-8
D: NA
J: TRBJ2-2
CDR3: CASSPAPPVSYEHTGELFF
DNA: TGTGCCAGCAGTCCCGCCCCCCCAGTAAGCTACGAACACACCGGGGAGCTGTTTTTT

size: NA
V: TRBV29-1
D: NA
J: TRBJ2-2
CDR3: CSVPLRANTGELFF
DNA: TGCAGCGTTCCTTTGAGGGCCAACACCGGGGAGCTGTTTTTT

size: NA
V: TRBV15
D: TRBD1
J: TRBJ1-1
CDR3: CATSTDRSLNTEAFF
DNA: TGTGCCACCAGCACGGACAGGAGCTTGAACACTGAAGCTTTCTTT

size: few
V: TRBV6-1
D: TRBD1
J: TRBJ2-2
CDR3: CASSEWGQGDTGELFF
DNA: TGTGCCAGCAGTGAATGGGGGCAGGGGGACACCGGGGAGCTGTTTTTT